This is a list of T cell receptor beta chains from one sample in a study of OX40 agonist ivuxolimab in advanced cancers. Clones were read by immunoSEQ multiplex PCR, and TCRdb kept only the in-frame ones, dropping some. Among around 60,000 clones listed, 87% were seen once. Sample: CD4+ or CD8+ T cells sorted from blood, taken in a trial of the OX40 agonist ivuxolimab. The source of these receptors is an adult with an advanced solid tumor such as melanoma, head and neck, liver or kidney cancer. CDR3s include the opening cysteine and the closing phenylalanine or tryptophan. D genes are given only for firm matches. Clone size is shown for a subset of rows, as once, few, many or a class of expanded clone.

v_call	j_call	clone_size	d_call	cdr3_nt	cdr3_aa
TRBV11-2	TRBJ2-1	-	TRBD2	TGTGCCAGCAGCCCCAGGACTAGCGGGAGGAATGAGCAGTTCTTC	CASSPRTSGRNEQFF
TRBV6-1	TRBJ2-1	-	-	TGTGCCAGCAGCCGGACAGCGTCCTACAATGAGCAGTTCTTC	CASSRTASYNEQFF
TRBV7-9	TRBJ1-2	once	-	TGTGCCAGCAGCTCCCGACAGGTGGGGGCAAACTATGGCTACACCTTC	CASSSRQVGANYGYTF
TRBV6-6	TRBJ2-7	once	TRBD2	TGTGCCAGCAGTTCCTGGACTAGCGGGAGTGCCTACGAGCAGTACTTC	CASSSWTSGSAYEQYF
TRBV10-3	TRBJ2-7	-	-	TGTGCCATCAGCCGATCTGGACAGCCCGCCCCAAGAGAGCAGTACTTC	CAISRSGQPAPREQYF
TRBV30	TRBJ2-5	once	TRBD2	TGTGCCTGGACCTCACGAACCCGACTAGCGGGCCAAGAGACCCAGTACTTC	CAWTSRTRLAGQETQYF
TRBV7-3	TRBJ1-1	-	-	TGTGCCAGCAGCTTAATAGCAGGCAGTAGAACTGAAGCTTTCTTT	CASSLIAGSRTEAFF
TRBV11-1	TRBJ2-6	-	-	TGTGCCAGCAGCTATGGTCAATCTGGGGCCAACGTCCTGACTTTC	CASSYGQSGANVLTF
TRBV19	TRBJ1-5	-	TRBD1	TGTGCCAGTAGTTCAACCGGGACAGGGGGCTTTGGCAATCAGCCCCAGCATTTT	CASSSTGTGGFGNQPQHF
TRBV4-1	TRBJ2-1	-	TRBD2	TGCGCCAGCAGCCAATCGGCGGGAGCCAACTACAATGAGCAGTTCTTC	CASSQSAGANYNEQFF
TRBV19	TRBJ1-5	-	-	TGTGCCAGTAGTTGGGACCGCCTTAGCAATCAGCCCCAGCATTTT	CASSWDRLSNQPQHF
TRBV5-1	TRBJ2-7	few	-	TGCGCCAGCAGCTTCGACACCGCCTACGAGCAGTACTTC	CASSFDTAYEQYF
TRBV19	TRBJ1-5	few	-	TGTGCCAGTGCAGGACAATTCGCCCAGCCCCAGCATTTT	CASAGQFAQPQHF
TRBV7-3	TRBJ2-3	-	TRBD1	TGTGCCAGCAGCTTGAATAGGGACAGTAGCACAGATACGCAGTATTTT	CASSLNRDSSTDTQYF
TRBV5-6	TRBJ1-5	few	-	TGTGCCAGCAGCTACCAGGGTCTCAATCAGCCCCAGCATTTT	CASSYQGLNQPQHF
TRBV7-9	TRBJ1-1	few	-	TGTGCCAGCCCCCTTCACACCAACATGAACACTGAAGCTTTCTTT	CASPLHTNMNTEAFF